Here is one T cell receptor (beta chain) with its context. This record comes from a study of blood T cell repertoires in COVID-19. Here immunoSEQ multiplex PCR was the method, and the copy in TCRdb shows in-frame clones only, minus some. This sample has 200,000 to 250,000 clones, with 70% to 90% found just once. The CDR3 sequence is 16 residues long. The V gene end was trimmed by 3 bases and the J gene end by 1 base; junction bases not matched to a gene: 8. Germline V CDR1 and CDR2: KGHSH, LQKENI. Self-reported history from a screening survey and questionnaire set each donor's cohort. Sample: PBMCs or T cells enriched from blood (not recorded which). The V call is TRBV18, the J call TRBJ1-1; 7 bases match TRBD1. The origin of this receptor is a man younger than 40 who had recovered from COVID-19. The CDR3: CASSPYSGQENTEAFF. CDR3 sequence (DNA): TGTGCCAGCTCACCTTACTCAGGACAGGAGAACACTGAAGCTTTCTTT.